Listed here is a single T cell receptor beta chain. Its target antigen remains unknown. Per-base quality was not reported, and no clone a single base away is much larger than it. This specimen comes from a study of blood T cell repertoires in COVID-19 (dated by TCRdb to about 2020). Looking at the study overall: The collaborator samples originated in the United States, Italy and Spain and spanned the acute and convalescent phases of COVID-19. Where available, HLA class I and class II types were taken from metadata supplied by the sample provider and were not determined by assay-based typing. The repertoires were released in a freely available public database intended as a resource for research on the immune response to SARS-CoV-2. The dataset comprised deeply sampled blood TCRbeta repertoires from subjects exposed to, actively infected with, or recovered from COVID-19. A de-identified subject ID, COVID-19 status, age in years and sex were almost always included in the sample metadata. The material from the prospective study consisted of cDNA or gDNA derived from T cells, B-cell-depleted T cells, or PBMCs. Samples were obtained from the ongoing ImmuneRACE study (first 160 participants) and from 1,254 subjects provided by 6 global collaborators. Beyond this particular receptor, the publication reports: The amount of clinical and demographic metadata varied by source and participant and was provided uncurated.

CDR1 LNHDA and CDR2 SQIVND were looked up in the germline V gene (reference sequence). V and J are truncated by 1 base and 0 bases respectively, leaving an intervening sequence of 6 bases. The CDR3 holds 14 amino acids from the cysteine to the phenylalanine. CDR3 DNA only is kept here, 42 bases in frame from base 1. The immunoSEQ Assay, a bias-controlled multiplex PCR, was used to amplify TCRbeta CDR3 regions from genomic DNA. Under the source paper's analysis protocol: The number of nucleated cells in each sample was estimated by amplification of reference gene primers within the assay. Sequence reads were collapsed and filtered to measure the absolute abundance of every unique TCRbeta CDR3 rearrangement. For each sample, productive Simpson clonality was calculated by taking the square root of Simpson's diversity index across productive rearrangements. TCRdb re-hosts the immuneACCESS table, in-frame sequences only. Its copies lack some clones; in the studies checked, an unresolved V gene accounts for under half of them, and the cause for the rest is not known. The V and J calls and the clone size are those of that table, but D and trimming were determined from the DNA. The sample table records around 300,000 clones; 75% to 90% of these occur just once. The ten largest clones capture 1.5% to 2% of the sample.

Participants in the prospective study were aged 18 to 89 years, lived in about two dozen United States geographic areas, and enrolled through a virtual design. To assign participants to cohorts, the prospective study relied on clinical history that participants themselves reported in a screening survey and a study questionnaire. Recovered participants in ImmuneRACE Cohort 3 were defined as having two consecutive negative NP/OP PCR tests, clearance from a healthcare professional, or resolution of symptoms. In the prospective study, mobile phlebotomists collected whole blood, serum and a nasopharyngeal or oropharyngeal swab from each participant. Over a roughly 2-month period, participants in the prospective study had the option of providing additional blood draws and questionnaires. Before DNA extraction, prospective study blood samples were shipped either frozen or at room temperature.

The receptor was isolated from a woman in her thirties or forties who had recovered from COVID-19. The chain joins TRBV19 to TRBJ2-5; possibly the D gene is TRBD2, per 5 matching bases. The sequencing sample was made of PBMCs or T cells enriched from blood (not recorded which). The CDR3 in this case is CASSIGGYQETQYF. The nucleotide sequence reads TGTGCCAGTAGTATAGGAGGGTACCAAGAGACCCAGTACTTC.